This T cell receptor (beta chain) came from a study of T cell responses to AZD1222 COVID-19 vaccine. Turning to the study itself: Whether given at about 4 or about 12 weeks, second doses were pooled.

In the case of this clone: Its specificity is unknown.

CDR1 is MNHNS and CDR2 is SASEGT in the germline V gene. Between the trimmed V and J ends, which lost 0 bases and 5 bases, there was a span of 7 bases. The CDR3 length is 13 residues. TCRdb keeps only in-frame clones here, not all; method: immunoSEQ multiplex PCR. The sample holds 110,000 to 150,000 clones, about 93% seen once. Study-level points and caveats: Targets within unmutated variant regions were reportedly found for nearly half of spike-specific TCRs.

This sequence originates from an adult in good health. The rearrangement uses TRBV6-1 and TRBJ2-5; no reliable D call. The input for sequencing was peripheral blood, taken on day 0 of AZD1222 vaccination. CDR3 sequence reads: CASSEAGRETQYF. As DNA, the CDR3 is TGTGCCAGCAGTGAAGCGGGCAGGGAGACCCAGTACTTC.